This TCR beta chain was documented in a study of shared clonotypes between healthy human individuals. Study-wide background: A couple of female and a few male donors aged 18 to 49 were enrolled.

A deep-level run was used for the assay. This table comes from immunoSEQ multiplex PCR, and its TCRdb copy is limited to in-frame clones, with some not included. Found here are approximately 2.3 million clones, approximately 95% of them singletons; the top ten hold 0.39%. V lost 6 bases, J lost 2 bases, and 5 bases stayed unmatched. The length of the CDR3 is 14 residues. The germline gives CDR1 LGHNT, CDR2 FRNRAP. Study results and limitations: A handful of donors had about 5% of their naive CD4 clonotypes in common.

A word on this clone: Its matching antigen is unknown.

This rearrangement joins TRBV12-5 to TRBJ1-1; 8 positions match TRBD1. Sequencing used naive CD4+ T cells from PBMCs. Described subset: CD45RA+ positively selected. This TCR derives from a young man in good health. Some clones in this sample may be carry-over from other donors' samples. The CDR3 here is CASGSGQDNTEAFF. CDR3 coding DNA: TGTGCTAGTGGCTCGGGACAGGACAACACTGAAGCTTTCTTT.